Below are 2 T cell receptor beta chains sequenced from a single sample in a study of CD8 T cells in Susac syndrome. Reverse transcription of 0.5 to 1 ug RNA was performed with random hexamers. TCRdb reprocessed the immunoSEQ multiplex PCR reads via MiXCR and lists one record per CDR3 protein. The table records roughly 200,000 distinct CDR3 sequences, 85% to 95% of them present only once. Material for sequencing was CD4+ T cells from PBMCs. The origin of the receptors is a human donor in good health.

DNA for the CDR3: TGCAGTGCTAGACCCCCCGGGTACTCCTACGAGCAGTACTTC. Translation gives CSARPPGYSYEQYF. The V gene is TRBV20-1, the J gene TRBJ2-7, with D hard to call. In germline, CDR1 is DFQATT, CDR2 SNEGSKA (reference sequence). The V end was cut by 2 bases, the J end by 0 bases, with 11 bases between. The CDR3 consists of 14 residues.

V and J are TRBV12-3 or TRBV12-4 and TRBJ2-1, with D perhaps given as TRBD1 or TRBD2 (5 bases each). The CDR3 spans 15 residues. The V end lost 8 bases, the J end lost 0 bases, and 14 bases lay between the germline ends. The CDR3 DNA follows: TGTGCCAGCGTTGGGGGTGCCAGCTCCTACAATGAGCAGTTCTTC. Protein product: CASVGGASSYNEQFF.